The entry that follows covers one T cell receptor (beta chain) sequence. Its antigen is not identified. The PCR was carried out with 60 Vbeta primers and 13 Jbeta primers. Using immunoSEQ multiplex PCR, the repertoire was profiled, and TCRdb retains in-frame clones only, with some absent. This sample yields under 200,000 clones, of which roughly 80% are seen a single time; roughly 2% belongs to the top ten. This entry belongs to a study of cytomegalovirus exposure and HLA in healthy donors. Whole-study findings and limits: Investigators reported some 150 TCR beta chains as tied to cytomegalovirus. A highly shared variant cluster was judged a likely technical artifact.

The clonotype was recovered from a human donor in good health. The sample was PBMCs.

For the CDR3, the DNA is TGTGCTAGTGGTTTGGGACAGCAACAGCCCCAGCATTTT. Translated: CASGLGQQQPQHF. This rearrangement joins TRBV12-5 to TRBJ1-5, with D possibly being TRBD1 (5 bases). Trimming shortened V by 1 base and J by 7 bases, and 8 bases separated the two germline ends. CDR3 size: 13 residues. Germline V gives CDR1 LGHNT, CDR2 FRNRAP.